One sample yielded the 13 T cell receptor beta chains listed below, sequenced in a study of naive and memory T cell subsets. The treatment was: skin biopsy from PPD injection site in Mantoux-positive individual. A UMI-containing oligonucleotide was joined by 3' ligation to the TCR cDNA template. The SP2 primer and nested alpha and beta constant region primers amplified ligated cDNA in four rounds. From the UMI-ligation and nested PCR reads, TCRdb called clonotypes with MiXCR, one entry per CDR3 protein. The table includes about 30,000 distinct CDR3 sequences, approximately 7.1% detected once. The source was skin, collected from a tuberculin skin test site. The receptors here all came from an adult in good health.

In this sample, this clonotype turned up a few times. The J gene is TRBJ2-7, the V gene TRBV5-5; TRBD1 aligns across 12 bases. Germline V lookup: CDR1 SGHKS, CDR2 YYEKEE (reference sequence). The CDR3 contains 15 residues. The V segment lost 3 bases and the J segment 5 bases; nucleotides outside the gene matches: 6. The CDR3 loop is CASSYGGTGGNEQYF. CDR3 DNA: TGTGCCAGCAGCTACGGGGGGACAGGGGGCAACGAGCAGTACTTC.

This chain uses TRBV7-9 with TRBJ2-7, with D perhaps TRBD2 (5 bases). Trimming left V 1 base short and J 6 bases short, with 10 bases between. The CDR3 spans 13 residues. Germline V gene data show CDR1 as SEHNR and CDR2 as FQNEAQ (reference sequence). For the CDR3, the DNA is TGTGCCAGCAGCTTAGATCCCCGGGGCGAGCAGTACTTC. Translated: CASSLDPRGEQYF.

In this sample, this clonotype turned up many times. The chain is built from TRBV5-1 and TRBJ2-5; no firm D call. Trimming pared 1 base from V and 0 bases from J, leaving 10 bases between. The germline CDR1 and CDR2 sequences are SGHRS and YFSETQ. The CDR3 loop spans 15 amino acids. Here the CDR3 reads CASSLSPRDQETQYF. As DNA, the CDR3 is TGCGCCAGCAGCTTGAGTCCTCGGGACCAAGAGACCCAGTACTTC.

The chain joins TRBV5-5 to TRBJ2-3; maybe TRBD1 (7 bases). The germline V gene encodes CDR1 SGHKS and CDR2 YYEKEE (reference sequence). CDR3 length equals 15 residues. V was shortened by 1 base and J by 4 bases, with 13 bases between the two germline ends. The CDR3 nucleotides are TGTGCCAGCAGCTTGAAAGACAGGGAGGCAGATACGCAGTATTTT. Protein: CASSLKDREADTQYF.

The V call is TRBV29-1, the J call TRBJ2-3; TRBD2 matches at 8 bases. The V and J ends lost 4 bases and 1 base, in that order; junction bases with no gene match: 16. Germline loops: CDR1 SQVTM, CDR2 ANQGSEA. This CDR3 is built from 18 residues. As DNA, the CDR3 is TGCAGCGTTGCCGAGTGGGTCCATAGCGGGGAGCGCACAGATACGCAGTATTTT. Encoded protein: CSVAEWVHSGERTDTQYF.

This clonotype was observed a handful of times. The chain employs TRBV6-1 and TRBJ2-7; 12 nucleotides agree with TRBD2. The CDR3 sequence is 15 residues long. Germline assignment: CDR1 MNHNS and CDR2 SASEGT. The V and J ends lost 7 bases and 5 bases, in that order; junction bases with no gene match: 9. The CDR3 DNA follows: TGTGCCAGCACCCCGGGACTAGCGGGTTGGAACGAGCAGTACTTC. It encodes CASTPGLAGWNEQYF.

This clonotype was counted many times. The chain employs TRBV10-3 and TRBJ1-2; D is possibly TRBD1 (6 bases). V was pared by 2 bases and J by 4 bases, with 17 bases between. CDR1 is ENHRY and CDR2 is SYGVKD in the germline V gene. The CDR3 totals 16 residues. This CDR3 reads CAISEVGTSGAYGYTF. DNA for the CDR3: TGTGCCATCAGTGAGGTCGGGACATCGGGGGCCTATGGCTACACCTTC.

This clonotype has at least ten counts. The chain couples TRBV20-1 to TRBJ2-5; D is unresolved. This CDR3 has 14 residues. Germline V gives CDR1 DFQATT, CDR2 SNEGSKA (reference sequence). Trimming took off 2 bases at V and 1 base at J, with 11 bases between the two ends. CDR3 sequence (DNA): TGCAGTGCTAGACGCCCGACACCCCAAGAGACCCAGTACTTC. This sequence encodes CSARRPTPQETQYF.

The DNA of the CDR3 is TGTGCCAGCAGCTTAGGAGCGGGGGGCGCCCACGAGCAGTACTTC. Encoded protein: CASSLGAGGAHEQYF. The chain couples TRBV7-2 to TRBJ2-7; 9 nucleotides line up with TRBD2. CDR3 length: 15 amino acids. The V segment lost 1 base and the J segment 5 bases; nucleotides outside the gene matches: 6. Germline assignment: CDR1 SGHTA and CDR2 FQGNSA.

This clonotype has ten or more counts. The rearrangement joins TRBV18 to TRBJ2-7; 12 bases are a match to TRBD2. The V and J ends lost 3 bases and 2 bases, in that order; junction bases with no gene match: 2. Germline V CDR1 and CDR2: KGHSH, LQKENI. The CDR3 runs 15 residues. This chain's CDR3 is CASSPRTSGAYEQYF. The CDR3 bases are TGTGCCAGCTCACCGAGGACTAGCGGGGCCTACGAGCAGTACTTC.

This clonotype was seen repeatedly, ten times or more. The chain couples TRBV29-1 to TRBJ2-5; either TRBD1 or TRBD2 may supply D (5 bases each). V was pared by 1 base and J by 4 bases, with 19 bases between. CDR3 length: 16 residues. Germline loops: CDR1 SQVTM, CDR2 ANQGSEA. CDR3 loop: CSVEGGYGTEAETQYF. CDR3 sequence (DNA): TGCAGCGTTGAAGGGGGGTACGGTACAGAAGCAGAGACCCAGTACTTC.

The rearrangement joins TRBV20-1 to TRBJ1-4; TRBD1 agrees at 7 bases. The V gene's germline CDR1 is DFQATT and CDR2 SNEGSKA (reference sequence). Trimming took 5 bases from V and 3 from J; bases not matched to a gene: 6. The CDR3 is 14 amino acids. CDR3 bases: TGCAGTGCTGAAACAGGGGCGGCTAATGAAAAACTGTTTTTT. As protein: CSAETGAANEKLFF.

This clonotype was counted ten times or more. The chain is built from TRBV3-1 and TRBJ2-3; possible D gene TRBD2, 6 bases. CDR3 length: 17 residues. The germline gives CDR1 LGHDT, CDR2 YNNKEL (reference sequence). Trimming took 0 bases from V and 1 from J, leaving 14 bases between them. CDR3 protein: CASSQERGGARTDTQYF. CDR3 bases: TGTGCCAGCAGCCAAGAGCGAGGCGGGGCGCGCACAGATACGCAGTATTTT.